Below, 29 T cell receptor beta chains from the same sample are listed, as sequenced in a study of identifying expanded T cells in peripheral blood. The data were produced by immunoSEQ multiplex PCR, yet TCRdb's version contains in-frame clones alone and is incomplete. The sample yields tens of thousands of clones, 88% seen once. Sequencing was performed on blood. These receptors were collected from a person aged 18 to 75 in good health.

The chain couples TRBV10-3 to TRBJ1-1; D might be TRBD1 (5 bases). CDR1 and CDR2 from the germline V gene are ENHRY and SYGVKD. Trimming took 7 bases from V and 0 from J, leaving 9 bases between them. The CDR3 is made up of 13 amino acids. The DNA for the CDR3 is TGTGCCATCAACGGGGGGATGAACACTGAAGCTTTCTTT. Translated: CAINGGMNTEAFF.

CDR3 amino acids: CASSSLGDQETQYF. The CDR3 nucleotides are TGTGCCAGCAGCTCCTTGGGGGATCAAGAGACCCAGTACTTC. The chain links TRBV7-9 to TRBJ2-5, with D perhaps TRBD1 or TRBD2 (5 bases each). The CDR3 is 14 residues long. V was trimmed by 4 bases and J by 2 bases, leaving 11 bases between them. Germline V gene data show CDR1 as SEHNR and CDR2 as FQNEAQ (reference sequence).

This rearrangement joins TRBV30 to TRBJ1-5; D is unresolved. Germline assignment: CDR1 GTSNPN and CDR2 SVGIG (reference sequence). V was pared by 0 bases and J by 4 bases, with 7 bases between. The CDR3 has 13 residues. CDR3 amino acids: CAWSVGWNQPQHF. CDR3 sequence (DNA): TGTGCCTGGAGTGTGGGGTGGAATCAGCCCCAGCATTTT.

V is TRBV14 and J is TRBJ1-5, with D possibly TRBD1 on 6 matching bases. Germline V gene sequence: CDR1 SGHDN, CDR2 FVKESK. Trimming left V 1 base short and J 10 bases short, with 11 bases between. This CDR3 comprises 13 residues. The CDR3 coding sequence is TGTGCCAGCAGCCAAGTAGCCGGGGGCCCCCAGCATTTT. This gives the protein CASSQVAGGPQHF.

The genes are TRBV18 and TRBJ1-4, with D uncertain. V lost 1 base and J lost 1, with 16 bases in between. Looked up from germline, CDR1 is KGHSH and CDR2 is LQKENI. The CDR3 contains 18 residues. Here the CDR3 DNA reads TGTGCCAGCTCACCACACGACGTAGGACTGATAACTAATGAAAAACTGTTTTTT. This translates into CASSPHDVGLITNEKLFF.

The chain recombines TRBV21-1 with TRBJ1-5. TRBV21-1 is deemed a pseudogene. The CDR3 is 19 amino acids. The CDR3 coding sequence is TGTGCCAGCAGCTCCCAAGTCCGTGGCGGCAAGGGTAGCAATCAGCCCCAGCATTTT. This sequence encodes CASSSQVRGGKGSNQPQHF.

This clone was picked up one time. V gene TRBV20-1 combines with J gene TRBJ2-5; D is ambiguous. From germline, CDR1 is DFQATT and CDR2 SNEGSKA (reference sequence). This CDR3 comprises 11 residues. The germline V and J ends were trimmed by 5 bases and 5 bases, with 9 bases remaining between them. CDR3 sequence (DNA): TGCAGTGCTCCGGACGGGGAGACCCAGTACTTC. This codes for CSAPDGETQYF.

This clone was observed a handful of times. The CDR3 DNA reads TGCGCCAGCAGCTTGGTTATCTCCGGTTTAGCGGGAGGGCCTTACGAGCAGTACTTC. It codes for CASSLVISGLAGGPYEQYF. The chain employs TRBV5-1 and TRBJ2-7; 11 bases align to TRBD2. The CDR3 runs to 19 residues. The germline gives CDR1 SGHRS, CDR2 YFSETQ. V gave up 0 bases and J gave up 4 bases; unmatched junction bases: 15.

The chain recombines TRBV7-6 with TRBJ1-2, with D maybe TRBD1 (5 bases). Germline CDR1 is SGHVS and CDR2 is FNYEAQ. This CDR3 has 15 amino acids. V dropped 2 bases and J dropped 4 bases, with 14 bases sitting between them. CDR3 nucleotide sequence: TGTGCCAGCAGCTTAATCAAGGGGTCGGGCTATGGCTACACCTTC. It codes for CASSLIKGSGYGYTF.

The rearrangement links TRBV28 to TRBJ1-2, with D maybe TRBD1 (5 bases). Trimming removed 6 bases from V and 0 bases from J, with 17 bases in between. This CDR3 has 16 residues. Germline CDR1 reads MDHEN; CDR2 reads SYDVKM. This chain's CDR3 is CASSRLGGKTNYGYTF. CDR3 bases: TGTGCCAGCAGCCGTCTCGGGGGTAAAACTAACTATGGCTACACCTTC.

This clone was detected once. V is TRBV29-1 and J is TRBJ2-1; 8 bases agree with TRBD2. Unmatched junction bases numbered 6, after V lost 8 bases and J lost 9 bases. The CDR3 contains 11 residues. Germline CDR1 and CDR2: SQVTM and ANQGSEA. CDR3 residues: CSSGGVIEQFF. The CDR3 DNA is TGCAGCTCCGGGGGGGTCATTGAGCAGTTCTTC.

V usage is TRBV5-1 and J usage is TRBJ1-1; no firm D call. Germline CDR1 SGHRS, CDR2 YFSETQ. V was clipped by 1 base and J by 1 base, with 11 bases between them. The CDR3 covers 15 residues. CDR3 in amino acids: CASSLLGPPNTEAFF. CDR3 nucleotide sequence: TGCGCCAGCAGCTTGCTCGGGCCACCGAACACTGAAGCTTTCTTT.

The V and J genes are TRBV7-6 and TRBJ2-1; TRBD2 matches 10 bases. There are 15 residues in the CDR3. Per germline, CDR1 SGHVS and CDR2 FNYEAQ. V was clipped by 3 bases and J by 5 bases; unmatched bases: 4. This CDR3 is CASSLRLAGHNEQFF. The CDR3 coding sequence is TGTGCCAGCAGCTTGAGACTAGCGGGTCACAATGAGCAGTTCTTC. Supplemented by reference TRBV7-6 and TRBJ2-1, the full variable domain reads GAGVSQSPRYKVTKRGQDVALRCDPISGHVSLYWYRQALGQGPEFLTYFNYEAQQDKSGLPNDRFSAERPEGSISTLTIQRTEQRDSAMYRCASSLRLAGHNEQFFGPGTRLTVL.

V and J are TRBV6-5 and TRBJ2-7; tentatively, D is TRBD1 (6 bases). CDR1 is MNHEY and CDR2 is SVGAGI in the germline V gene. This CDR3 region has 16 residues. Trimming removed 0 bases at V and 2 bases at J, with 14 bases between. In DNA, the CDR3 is TGTGCCAGCAGTTACTCTCTCCCGGACAGCCCCTACGAGCAGTACTTC. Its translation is CASSYSLPDSPYEQYF.

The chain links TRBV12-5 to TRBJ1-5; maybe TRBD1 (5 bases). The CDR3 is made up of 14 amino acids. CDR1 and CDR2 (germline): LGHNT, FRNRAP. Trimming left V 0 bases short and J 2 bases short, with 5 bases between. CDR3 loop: CASGLVQGNQPQHF. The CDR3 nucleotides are TGTGCTAGTGGTTTGGTACAGGGCAATCAGCCCCAGCATTTT.

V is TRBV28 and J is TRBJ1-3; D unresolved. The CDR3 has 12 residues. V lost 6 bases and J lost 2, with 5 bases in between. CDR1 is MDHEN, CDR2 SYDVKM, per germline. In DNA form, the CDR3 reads TGTGCCAGCAGACTTACTGGAAACACCATATATTTT. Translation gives CASRLTGNTIYF.

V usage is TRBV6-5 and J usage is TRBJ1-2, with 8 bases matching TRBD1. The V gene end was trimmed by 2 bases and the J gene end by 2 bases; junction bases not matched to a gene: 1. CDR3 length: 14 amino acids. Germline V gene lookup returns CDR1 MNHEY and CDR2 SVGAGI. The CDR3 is CASSYGTGNYGYTF. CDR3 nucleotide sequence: TGTGCCAGCAGTTACGGGACAGGCAACTATGGCTACACCTTC.

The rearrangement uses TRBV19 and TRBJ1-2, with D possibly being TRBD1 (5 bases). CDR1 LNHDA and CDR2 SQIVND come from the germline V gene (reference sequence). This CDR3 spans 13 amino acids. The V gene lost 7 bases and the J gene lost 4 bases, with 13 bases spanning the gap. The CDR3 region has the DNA TGTGCCAGTACTCTTGGAAGGGGCTATGGCTACACCTTC. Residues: CASTLGRGYGYTF.

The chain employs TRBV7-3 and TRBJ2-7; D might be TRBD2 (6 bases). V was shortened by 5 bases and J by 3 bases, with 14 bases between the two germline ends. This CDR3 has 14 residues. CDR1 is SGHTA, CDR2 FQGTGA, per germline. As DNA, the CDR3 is TGTGCCAGCAGCCGCCTTCCCGGGGGCTACGAGCAGTACTTC. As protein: CASSRLPGGYEQYF.

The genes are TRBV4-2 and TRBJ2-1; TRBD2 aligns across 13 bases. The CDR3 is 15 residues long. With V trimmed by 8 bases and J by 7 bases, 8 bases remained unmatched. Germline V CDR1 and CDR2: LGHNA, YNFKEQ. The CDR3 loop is CASGTGTSGTNEQFF. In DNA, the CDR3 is TGTGCCAGCGGGACCGGGACTAGCGGGACGAATGAGCAGTTCTTC.

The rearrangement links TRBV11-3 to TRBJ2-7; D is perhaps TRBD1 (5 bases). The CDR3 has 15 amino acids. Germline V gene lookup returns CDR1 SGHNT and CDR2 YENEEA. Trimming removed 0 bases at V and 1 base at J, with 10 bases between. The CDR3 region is CASSLETTASYEQYF. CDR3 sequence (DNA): TGTGCCAGCAGCTTAGAAACGACAGCTTCCTACGAGCAGTACTTC.

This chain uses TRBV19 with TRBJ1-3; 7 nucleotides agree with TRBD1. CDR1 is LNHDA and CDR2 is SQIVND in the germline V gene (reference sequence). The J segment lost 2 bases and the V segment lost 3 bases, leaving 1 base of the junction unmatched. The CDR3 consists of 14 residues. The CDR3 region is CASSIQGAGNTIYF. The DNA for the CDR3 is TGTGCCAGTAGTATCCAGGGGGCTGGAAACACCATATATTTT.

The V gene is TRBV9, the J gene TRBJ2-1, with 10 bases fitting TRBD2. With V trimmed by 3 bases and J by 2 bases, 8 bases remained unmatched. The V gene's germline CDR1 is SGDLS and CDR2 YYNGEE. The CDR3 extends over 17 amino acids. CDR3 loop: CASSAHTSGGAYNEQFF. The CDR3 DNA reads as TGTGCCAGCAGCGCCCACACAAGCGGGGGGGCCTACAATGAGCAGTTCTTC.

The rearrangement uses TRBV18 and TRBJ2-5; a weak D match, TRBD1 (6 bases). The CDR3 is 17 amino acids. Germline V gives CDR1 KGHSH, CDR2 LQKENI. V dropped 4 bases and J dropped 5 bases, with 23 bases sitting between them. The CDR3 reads CASSLNGDTRLRETQYF. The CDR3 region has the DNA TGTGCCAGCTCACTAAACGGGGACACCAGATTGCGGGAGACCCAGTACTTC.

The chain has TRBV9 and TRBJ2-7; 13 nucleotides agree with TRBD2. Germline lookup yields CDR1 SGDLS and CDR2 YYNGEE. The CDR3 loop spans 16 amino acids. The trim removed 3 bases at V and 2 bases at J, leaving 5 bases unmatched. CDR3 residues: CASSAGTSGDTYEQYF. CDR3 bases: TGTGCCAGCAGCGCTGGGACTAGCGGGGATACCTACGAGCAGTACTTC.

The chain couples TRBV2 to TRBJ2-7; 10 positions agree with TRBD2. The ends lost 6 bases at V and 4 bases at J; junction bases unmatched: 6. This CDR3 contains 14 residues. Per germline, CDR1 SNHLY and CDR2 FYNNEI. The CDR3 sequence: CASSQRLAGYEQYF. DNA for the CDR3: TGTGCCAGCAGCCAAAGACTAGCGGGTTACGAGCAGTACTTC.

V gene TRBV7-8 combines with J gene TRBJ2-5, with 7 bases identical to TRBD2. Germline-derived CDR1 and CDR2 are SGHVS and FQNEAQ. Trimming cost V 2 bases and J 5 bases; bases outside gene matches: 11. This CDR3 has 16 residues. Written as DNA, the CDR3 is TGTGCCAGCAGCTTACTGACTAGCCCCCTGGGGGAGACCCAGTACTTC. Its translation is CASSLLTSPLGETQYF.

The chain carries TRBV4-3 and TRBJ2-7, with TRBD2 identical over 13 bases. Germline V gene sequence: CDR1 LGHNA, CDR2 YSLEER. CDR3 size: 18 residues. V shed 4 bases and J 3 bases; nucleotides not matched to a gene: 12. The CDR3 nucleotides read TGCGCCAGCAGCCTCGGGACTAGCGGGACCTCTACAAACTACGAGCAGTACTTC. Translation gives CASSLGTSGTSTNYEQYF.

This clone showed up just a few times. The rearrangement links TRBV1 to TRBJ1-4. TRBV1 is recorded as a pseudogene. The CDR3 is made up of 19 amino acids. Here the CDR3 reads CTSSQELQRDQTANEKLFF. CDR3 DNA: TGCACCAGCAGCCAAGAATTGCAGAGGGACCAAACCGCTAATGAAAAACTGTTTTTT.